Shown below are 4 T cell receptor beta chains from a single sample sequenced in a study of shared clonotypes between healthy human individuals. Only CD45RO-negative cells positively selected for CCR7 counted as naive CD8 cells, so terminally differentiated effector memory CD45RA+ cells were excluded. This table comes from immunoSEQ multiplex PCR, and its TCRdb copy is limited to in-frame clones, with some not included. Of some 580,000 clones in the sample, 95% to 98% were seen once. Material: naive CD8+ T cells sorted from blood. These receptors were taken from a man aged 25-45 years in good health.

Written as DNA, the CDR3 is TGTGCCAGCAGCTTGCTGGGACAGACCCACTCTGGGGCCAACGTCCTGACTTTC. This sequence encodes CASSLLGQTHSGANVLTF. The J gene is TRBJ2-6, the V gene TRBV5-6, with 7 bases fitting TRBD1. J gave up 0 bases and V 1 base, and 7 bases lay outside the gene matches. The CDR3 has 18 amino acids. Per germline, CDR1 SGHDT and CDR2 YYEEEE. Variable domain in full (rest from reference TRBV5-6 and TRBJ2-6): DAGVTQSPTHLIKTRGQQVTLRCSPKSGHDTVSWYQQALGQGPQFIFQYYEEEERQRGNFPDRFSGHQFPNYSSELNVNALLLGDSALYLCASSLLGQTHSGANVLTFGAGSRLTVL.

This chain joins TRBV7-9 and TRBJ2-1; 9 nucleotides match TRBD1. The length of the CDR3 is 16 residues. After removal of 5 bases from V and 1 base from J, the junction contained 6 bases not matched to a gene. The germline CDR1 and CDR2 sequences are SEHNR and FQNEAQ (reference sequence). CDR3 region: CASSGGQGNSYNEQFF. The CDR3 DNA reads TGTGCCAGCAGCGGAGGACAGGGGAATTCCTACAATGAGCAGTTCTTC.

The chain is built from TRBV27 and TRBJ2-5, with no clear D. Germline V CDR1 and CDR2: MNHEY, SMNVEV (reference sequence). The ends were cut back, 7 bases at V and 2 bases at J, with 8 bases in the middle. This CDR3 contains 12 residues. This CDR3 reads CASNRRQETQYF. The CDR3 DNA follows: TGTGCCAGCAATAGAAGACAAGAGACCCAGTACTTC.

This chain links TRBV9 with TRBJ2-2; the match to TRBD2 covers 11 bases. This CDR3 has 15 residues. J gave up 7 bases and V 3 bases, and 5 bases lay outside the gene matches. Looked up from germline, CDR1 is SGDLS and CDR2 is YYNGEE. The DNA for the CDR3 is TGTGCCAGCAGCGCCCCGGGACTAGCGGACGGGGAGCTGTTTTTT. Its translation: CASSAPGLADGELFF.